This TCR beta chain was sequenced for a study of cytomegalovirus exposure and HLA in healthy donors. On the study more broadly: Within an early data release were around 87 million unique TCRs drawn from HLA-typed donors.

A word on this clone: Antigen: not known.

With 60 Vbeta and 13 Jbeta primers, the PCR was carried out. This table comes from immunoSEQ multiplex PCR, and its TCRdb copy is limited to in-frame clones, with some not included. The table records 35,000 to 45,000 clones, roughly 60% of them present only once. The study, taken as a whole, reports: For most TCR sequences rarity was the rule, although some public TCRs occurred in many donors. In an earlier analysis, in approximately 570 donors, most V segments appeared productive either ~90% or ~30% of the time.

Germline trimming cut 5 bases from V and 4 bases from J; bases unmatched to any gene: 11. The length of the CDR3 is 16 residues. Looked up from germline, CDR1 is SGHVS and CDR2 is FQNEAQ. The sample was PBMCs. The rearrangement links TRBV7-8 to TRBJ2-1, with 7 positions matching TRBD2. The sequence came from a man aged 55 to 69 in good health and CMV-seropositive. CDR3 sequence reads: CASSPDGASGYNEQFF. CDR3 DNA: TGTGCCAGCAGCCCCGATGGGGCTAGCGGATACAATGAGCAGTTCTTC.